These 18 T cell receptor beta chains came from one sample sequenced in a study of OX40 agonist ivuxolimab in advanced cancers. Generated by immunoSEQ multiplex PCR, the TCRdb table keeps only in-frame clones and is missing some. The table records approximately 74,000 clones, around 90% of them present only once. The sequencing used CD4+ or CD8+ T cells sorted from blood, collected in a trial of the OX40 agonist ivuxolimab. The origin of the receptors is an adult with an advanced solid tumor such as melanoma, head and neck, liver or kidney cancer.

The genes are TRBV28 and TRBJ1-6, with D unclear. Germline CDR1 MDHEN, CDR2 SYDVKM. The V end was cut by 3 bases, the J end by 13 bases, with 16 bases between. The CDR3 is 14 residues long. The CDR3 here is CASSFPLDLKPLHF. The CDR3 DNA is TGTGCCAGCAGTTTCCCCCTCGACCTTAAGCCCCTCCACTTT.

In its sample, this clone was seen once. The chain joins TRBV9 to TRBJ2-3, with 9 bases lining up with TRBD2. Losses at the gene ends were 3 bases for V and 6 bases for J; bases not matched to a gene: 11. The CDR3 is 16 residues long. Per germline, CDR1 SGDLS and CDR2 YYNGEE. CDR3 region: CASSETTAGGPDTQYF. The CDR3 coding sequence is TGTGCCAGCAGCGAAACGACGGCGGGAGGGCCCGATACGCAGTATTTT. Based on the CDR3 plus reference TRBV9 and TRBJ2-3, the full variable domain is DSGVTQTPKHLITATGQRVTLRCSPRSGDLSVYWYQQSLDQGLQFLIQYYNGEERAKGNILERFSAQQFPDLHSELNLSSLELGDSALYFCASSETTAGGPDTQYFGPGTRLTVL.

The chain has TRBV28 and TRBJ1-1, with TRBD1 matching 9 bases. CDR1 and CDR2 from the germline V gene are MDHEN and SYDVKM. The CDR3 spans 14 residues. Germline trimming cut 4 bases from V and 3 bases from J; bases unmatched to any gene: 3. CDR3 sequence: CASSSGQGYTEAFF. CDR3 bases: TGTGCCAGCAGTTCGGGACAGGGCTACACTGAAGCTTTCTTT. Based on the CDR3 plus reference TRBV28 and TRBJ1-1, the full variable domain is DVKVTQSSRYLVKRTGEKVFLECVQDMDHENMFWYRQDPGLGLRLIYFSYDVKMKEKGDIPEGYSVSREKKERFSLILESASTNQTSMYLCASSSGQGYTEAFFGQGTRLTVV.

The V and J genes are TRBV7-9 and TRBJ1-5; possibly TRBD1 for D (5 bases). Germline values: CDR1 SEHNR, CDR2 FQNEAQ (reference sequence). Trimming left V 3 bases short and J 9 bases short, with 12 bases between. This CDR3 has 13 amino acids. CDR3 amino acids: CASSLGPDRPQHF. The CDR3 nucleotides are TGTGCCAGCAGCTTGGGACCGGATCGGCCCCAGCATTTT. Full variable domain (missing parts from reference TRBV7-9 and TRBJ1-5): DTGVSQNPRHKITKRGQNVTFRCDPISEHNRLYWYRQTLGQGPEFLTYFQNEAQLEKSRLLSDRFSAERPKGSFSTLEIQRTEQGDSAMYLCASSLGPDRPQHFGDGTRLSIL.

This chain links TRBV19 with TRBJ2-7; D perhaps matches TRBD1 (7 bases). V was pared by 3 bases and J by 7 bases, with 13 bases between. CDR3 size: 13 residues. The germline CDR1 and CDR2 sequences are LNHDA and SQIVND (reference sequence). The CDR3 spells CASSMRDRPEQYF. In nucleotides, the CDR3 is TGTGCCAGTAGTATGCGGGACAGACCAGAGCAGTACTTC.

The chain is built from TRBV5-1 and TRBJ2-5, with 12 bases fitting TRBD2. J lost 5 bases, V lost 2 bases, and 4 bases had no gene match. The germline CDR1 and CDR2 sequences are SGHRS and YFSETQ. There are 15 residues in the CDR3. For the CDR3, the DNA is TGCGCCAGCAGCTTTACTAGCGGGGGGCCTGAGACCCAGTACTTC. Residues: CASSFTSGGPETQYF. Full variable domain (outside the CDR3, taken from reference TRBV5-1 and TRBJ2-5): KAGVTQTPRYLIKTRGQQVTLSCSPISGHRSVSWYQQTPGQGLQFLFEYFSETQRNKGNFPGRFSGRQFSNSRSEMNVSTLELGDSALYLCASSFTSGGPETQYFGPGTRLLVL.

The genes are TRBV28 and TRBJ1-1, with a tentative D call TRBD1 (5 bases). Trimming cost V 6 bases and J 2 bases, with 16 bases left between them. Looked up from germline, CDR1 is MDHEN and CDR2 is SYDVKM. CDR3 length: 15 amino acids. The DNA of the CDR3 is TGTGCCAGCAGACCTGGGACCGATTATAACACTGAAGCTTTCTTT. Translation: CASRPGTDYNTEAFF.

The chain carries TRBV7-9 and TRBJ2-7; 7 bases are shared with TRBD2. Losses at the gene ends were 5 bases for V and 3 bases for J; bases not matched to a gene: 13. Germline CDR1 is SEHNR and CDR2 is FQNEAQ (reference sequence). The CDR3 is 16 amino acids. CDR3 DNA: TGTGCCAGCAGCAATACCCCTTGGGGGGGTAGCTACGAGCAGTACTTC. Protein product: CASSNTPWGGSYEQYF.

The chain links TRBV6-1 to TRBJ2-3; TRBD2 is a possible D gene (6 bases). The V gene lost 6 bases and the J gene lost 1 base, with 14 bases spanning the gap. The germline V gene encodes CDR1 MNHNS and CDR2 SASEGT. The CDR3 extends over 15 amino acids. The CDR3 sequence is CASRGLFSGTDTQYF. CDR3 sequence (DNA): TGTGCCAGCAGGGGACTTTTTTCGGGCACAGATACGCAGTATTTT.

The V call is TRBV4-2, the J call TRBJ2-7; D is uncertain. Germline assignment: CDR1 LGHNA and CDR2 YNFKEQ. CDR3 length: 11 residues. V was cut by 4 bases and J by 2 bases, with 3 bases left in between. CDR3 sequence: CASSPPYEQYF. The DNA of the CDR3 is TGTGCCAGCAGCCCCCCCTACGAGCAGTACTTC.

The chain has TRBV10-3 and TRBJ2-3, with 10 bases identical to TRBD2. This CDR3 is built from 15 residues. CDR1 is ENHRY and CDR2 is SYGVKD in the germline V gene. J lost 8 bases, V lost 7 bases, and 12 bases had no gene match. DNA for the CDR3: TGTGCCATCAAGCAGACTAGCGGGCCCCAGGGTACGCAGTATTTT. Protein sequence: CAIKQTSGPQGTQYF.

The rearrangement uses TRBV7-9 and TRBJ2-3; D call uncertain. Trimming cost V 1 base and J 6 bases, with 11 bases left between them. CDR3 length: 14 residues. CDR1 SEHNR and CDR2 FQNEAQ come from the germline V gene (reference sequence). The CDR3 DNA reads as TGTGCCAGCAGCTTAGTAGGACCTCGCGATACGCAGTATTTT. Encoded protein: CASSLVGPRDTQYF.

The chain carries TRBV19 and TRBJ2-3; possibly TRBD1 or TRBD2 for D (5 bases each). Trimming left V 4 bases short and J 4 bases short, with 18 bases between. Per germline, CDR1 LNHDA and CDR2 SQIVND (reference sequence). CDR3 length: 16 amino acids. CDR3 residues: CASSSTGIWGADTQYF. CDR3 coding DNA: TGTGCCAGTAGTAGCACCGGGATTTGGGGCGCAGATACGCAGTATTTT.

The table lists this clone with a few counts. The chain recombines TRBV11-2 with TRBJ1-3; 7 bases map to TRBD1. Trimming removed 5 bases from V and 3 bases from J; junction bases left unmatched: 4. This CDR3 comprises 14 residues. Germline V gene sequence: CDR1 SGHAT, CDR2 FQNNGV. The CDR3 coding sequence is TGTGCCAGCAGCGCCCAGGGGGGTGGAAACACCATATATTTT. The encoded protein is CASSAQGGGNTIYF.

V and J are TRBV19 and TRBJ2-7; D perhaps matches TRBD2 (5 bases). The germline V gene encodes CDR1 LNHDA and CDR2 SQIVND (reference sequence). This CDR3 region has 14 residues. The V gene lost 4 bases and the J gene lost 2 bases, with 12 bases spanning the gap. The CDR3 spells CASSREDGAYEQYF. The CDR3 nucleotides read TGTGCCAGTAGTAGAGAGGACGGGGCCTACGAGCAGTACTTC.

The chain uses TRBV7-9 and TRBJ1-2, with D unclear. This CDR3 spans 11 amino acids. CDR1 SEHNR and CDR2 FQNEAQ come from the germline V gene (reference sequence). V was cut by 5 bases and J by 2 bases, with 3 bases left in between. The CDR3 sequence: CASSQNYGYTF. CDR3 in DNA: TGTGCCAGCAGCCAGAACTATGGCTACACCTTC.

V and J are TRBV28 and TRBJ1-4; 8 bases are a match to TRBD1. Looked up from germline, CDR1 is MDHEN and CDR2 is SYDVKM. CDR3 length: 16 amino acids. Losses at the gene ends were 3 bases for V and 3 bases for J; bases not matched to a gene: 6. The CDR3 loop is CASSFGQGASNEKLFF. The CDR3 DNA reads TGTGCCAGCAGTTTCGGGCAGGGGGCATCTAATGAAAAACTGTTTTTT. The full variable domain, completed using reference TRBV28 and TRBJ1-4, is DVKVTQSSRYLVKRTGEKVFLECVQDMDHENMFWYRQDPGLGLRLIYFSYDVKMKEKGDIPEGYSVSREKKERFSLILESASTNQTSMYLCASSFGQGASNEKLFFGSGTQLSVL.

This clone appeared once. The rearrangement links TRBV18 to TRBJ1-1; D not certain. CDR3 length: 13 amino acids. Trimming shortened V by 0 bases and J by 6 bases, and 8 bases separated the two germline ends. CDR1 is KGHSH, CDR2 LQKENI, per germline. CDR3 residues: CASSPPNLPEAFF. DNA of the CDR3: TGTGCCAGCTCACCACCGAACCTTCCTGAAGCTTTCTTT. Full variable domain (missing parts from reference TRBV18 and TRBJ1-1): NAGVMQNPRHLVRRRGQEARLRCSPMKGHSHVYWYRQLPEEGLKFMVYLQKENIIDESGMPKERFSAEFPKEGPSILRIQQVVRGDSAAYFCASSPPNLPEAFFGQGTRLTVV.